These T cell receptor beta chains were read from a single sample in a study of Ad26.COV2.S vaccination and SARS-CoV-2 variants. TCRdb's table, derived via immunoSEQ multiplex PCR, lists solely in-frame clones and lacks some. The sample has 450,000 to 550,000 clones; roughly nine tenths are singletons. The sample in question was peripheral blood, obtained in a trial of Ad26.COV2.S vaccine versus placebo. The receptors come from a person aged 18-60 years who received the Ad26.COV2.S COVID-19 vaccine or a placebo. Both conserved end residues are part of each CDR3. Fields, in order: V gene, D gene, clone size, J gene, CDR3 DNA, CDR3 protein. The D gene is left open where the match is weak. Size tells how often a clone was seen (once, few, many) or the class of an expanded clone, and some rows leave it out.

v_call: TRBV4-2
d_call: NA
clone_size: NA
j_call: TRBJ1-5
cdr3_nt: TGTGCCAGCAGCTCCCGCCTCAATCAGCCCCAGCATTTT
cdr3_aa: CASSSRLNQPQHF

v_call: TRBV11-1
d_call: NA
clone_size: NA
j_call: TRBJ2-1
cdr3_nt: TGTGCCAGCAGCTTCCGTCCCTCCTACAATGAGCAGTTCTTC
cdr3_aa: CASSFRPSYNEQFF

v_call: TRBV13
d_call: NA
clone_size: NA
j_call: TRBJ2-1
cdr3_nt: TGTGCCAGCAGGGTGAGTGGCGGTTCCTACAATGAGCAGTTCTTC
cdr3_aa: CASRVSGGSYNEQFF

v_call: TRBV30
d_call: NA
clone_size: NA
j_call: TRBJ2-2
cdr3_nt: TGTGCCTGGGGACCGGTGGCCGGGGAGCTGTTTTTT
cdr3_aa: CAWGPVAGELFF

v_call: TRBV11-2
d_call: NA
clone_size: NA
j_call: TRBJ2-3
cdr3_nt: TGTGCCAGCAGCTCGAGGGAGAGAGATACGCAGTATTTT
cdr3_aa: CASSSRERDTQYF

v_call: TRBV9
d_call: TRBD2
clone_size: once
j_call: TRBJ2-1
cdr3_nt: TGTGCCAGCAGCTTTAGCGGGAGTGCCTCCTACAATGAGCAGTTCTTC
cdr3_aa: CASSFSGSASYNEQFF

v_call: TRBV19
d_call: NA
clone_size: NA
j_call: TRBJ1-5
cdr3_nt: TGTGCCAGTAGTGAGCAGGGTCGGTGGAGAGGCAATCAGCCCCAGCATTTT
cdr3_aa: CASSEQGRWRGNQPQHF

v_call: TRBV5-6
d_call: TRBD2
clone_size: NA
j_call: TRBJ2-2
cdr3_nt: TGTGCCAGCAGCATAGGGACTAGCGGGGGCTACACCGGGGAGCTGTTTTTT
cdr3_aa: CASSIGTSGGYTGELFF

v_call: TRBV5-1
d_call: NA
clone_size: NA
j_call: TRBJ2-3
cdr3_nt: TGCGCCAGCAGCTTGGAAGTTGGGCCCACAGATACGCAGTATTTT
cdr3_aa: CASSLEVGPTDTQYF

v_call: TRBV2
d_call: NA
clone_size: NA
j_call: TRBJ2-7
cdr3_nt: TGTGCCAGCAGTGTCCCGGTTTCCCCGAGCCCCTACGAGCAGTACTTC
cdr3_aa: CASSVPVSPSPYEQYF

v_call: TRBV4-3
d_call: TRBD2
clone_size: NA
j_call: TRBJ2-1
cdr3_nt: TGCGCCAGCAGCCAAGATGCTAGCGGGGGGATGTTCTTC
cdr3_aa: CASSQDASGGMFF

v_call: TRBV7-9
d_call: TRBD2
clone_size: NA
j_call: TRBJ2-3
cdr3_nt: TGTGCCAGCACTGAAGCGGGGGGGGAAGATACGCAGTATTTT
cdr3_aa: CASTEAGGEDTQYF

v_call: TRBV28
d_call: NA
clone_size: NA
j_call: TRBJ2-5
cdr3_nt: TGTGCCAGCAGTTTTAGAAGGGGCCGACCGGAGACCCAGTACTTC
cdr3_aa: CASSFRRGRPETQYF

v_call: TRBV2
d_call: NA
clone_size: NA
j_call: TRBJ1-1
cdr3_nt: TGTGCCAGCAACCCGGAAAGGAACACTGAAGCTTTCTTT
cdr3_aa: CASNPERNTEAFF

v_call: TRBV6-2/TRBV6-3
d_call: TRBD2
clone_size: NA
j_call: TRBJ2-3
cdr3_nt: TGTGCCAGCAGTTACAAGGGGACTAGCGGGCCCCGCACAGATACGCAGTATTTT
cdr3_aa: CASSYKGTSGPRTDTQYF

v_call: TRBV19
d_call: TRBD1
clone_size: NA
j_call: TRBJ1-5
cdr3_nt: TGTGCCAGTAGTATGAGACAGGGGACCCTACTCAATCAGCCCCAGCATTTT
cdr3_aa: CASSMRQGTLLNQPQHF